The rows below give T cell receptor beta chains drawn from one sample of a study of blood T cell repertoires in COVID-19. Measured with immunoSEQ multiplex PCR; TCRdb has only the in-frame clones, and not every one. The sample shows 55,000 to 75,000 clones, about 81% of them seen only once. The sample was peripheral blood. Source of these receptors: a human donor in a cohort sampled during active COVID-19. The CDR3 runs from the conserved cysteine through the conserved F or W. Fields, in order: clone size, V gene, D gene, J gene, CDR3 DNA, CDR3 protein. The D gene is left open where the match is weak. Some rows mark clone size as missing; the rest say once, few, many or name a class of expanded clone.

abundance: -; v_gene: TRBV11-2; d_gene: -; j_gene: TRBJ2-3; CDR3nt: TGTGCCAGCAGCACGACAGGCGACTACACAGATACGCAGTATTTT; CDR3aa: CASSTTGDYTDTQYF
abundance: -; v_gene: TRBV18; d_gene: -; j_gene: TRBJ2-1; CDR3nt: TGTGCCAGCTCCCCCTTTACTAGCTCCTACAATGAGCAGTTCTTC; CDR3aa: CASSPFTSSYNEQFF
abundance: -; v_gene: TRBV6-6; d_gene: TRBD1; j_gene: TRBJ1-6; CDR3nt: TGTGCCAGCAGTTACTCGGGGACAGGGAATTCACCCCTCCACTTT; CDR3aa: CASSYSGTGNSPLHF
abundance: -; v_gene: TRBV4-1; d_gene: TRBD1; j_gene: TRBJ1-1; CDR3nt: TGCGCCAGCAGCCAGGACAGGGACACTGAAGCTTTCTTT; CDR3aa: CASSQDRDTEAFF
abundance: -; v_gene: TRBV30; d_gene: -; j_gene: TRBJ2-3; CDR3nt: TGTGCCTGGAGTGTAGATAGCGGAGCGCGCGATACGCAGTATTTT; CDR3aa: CAWSVDSGARDTQYF
abundance: -; v_gene: TRBV6-5; d_gene: -; j_gene: TRBJ2-7; CDR3nt: TGTGCCAGCAGTTTCAAGGGGGGGGCGTACGAGCAGTACTTC; CDR3aa: CASSFKGGAYEQYF
abundance: -; v_gene: TRBV5-1; d_gene: -; j_gene: TRBJ2-1; CDR3nt: TGCGCCAGCACACGTGGCCATGAGCAGTTCTTC; CDR3aa: CASTRGHEQFF
abundance: once; v_gene: TRBV7-9; d_gene: -; j_gene: TRBJ2-1; CDR3nt: TGTGCCAGCAGCTTAAGGGACTTACTAACCCTTAGCTCCTACAATGAGCAGTTCTTC; CDR3aa: CASSLRDLLTLSSYNEQFF
abundance: few; v_gene: TRBV4-2; d_gene: -; j_gene: TRBJ1-4; CDR3nt: TGTGCCAGCAGCCAAGTAGGTGGGAGAACTAATGAAAAACTGTTTTTT; CDR3aa: CASSQVGGRTNEKLFF
abundance: -; v_gene: TRBV5-1; d_gene: TRBD1; j_gene: TRBJ2-2; CDR3nt: TGCGCCAGCAGGGGACAGGGGGACACCGGGGAGCTGTTTTTT; CDR3aa: CASRGQGDTGELFF
abundance: -; v_gene: TRBV7-2; d_gene: TRBD2; j_gene: TRBJ2-5; CDR3nt: TGTGCCAGCAGCCACCCGCTAGCGGGGGGGATCCAAGAGACCCAGTACTTC; CDR3aa: CASSHPLAGGIQETQYF
abundance: -; v_gene: TRBV7-9; d_gene: -; j_gene: TRBJ1-6; CDR3nt: TGTGCCAGCAGTTTAGGAACCCGAGGGTCACCCCTCCACTTT; CDR3aa: CASSLGTRGSPLHF
abundance: -; v_gene: TRBV4-1; d_gene: -; j_gene: TRBJ2-2; CDR3nt: TGCGCCAGCAGCCAAGAGGAGGGCGGCACCGGGGAGCTGTTTTTT; CDR3aa: CASSQEEGGTGELFF
abundance: -; v_gene: TRBV10-3; d_gene: -; j_gene: TRBJ1-5; CDR3nt: TGTGCCATCAGTGAGACAGTAAATCAGCCCCAGCATTTT; CDR3aa: CAISETVNQPQHF
abundance: -; v_gene: TRBV6-2/TRBV6-3; d_gene: TRBD1; j_gene: TRBJ1-5; CDR3nt: TGTGCCAGCAGTTTATACAGGGGGCAAGGTCAGCCCCAGCATTTT; CDR3aa: CASSLYRGQGQPQHF
abundance: -; v_gene: TRBV5-1; d_gene: -; j_gene: TRBJ2-7; CDR3nt: TGCGCCAGCAACAGGGACGAGCAGTACTTC; CDR3aa: CASNRDEQYF
abundance: -; v_gene: TRBV9; d_gene: -; j_gene: TRBJ2-3; CDR3nt: TGTGCCAGCAGCCGATTTCAGGGAGATACGCAGTATTTT; CDR3aa: CASSRFQGDTQYF
abundance: -; v_gene: TRBV5-6; d_gene: TRBD2; j_gene: TRBJ2-7; CDR3nt: TGTGCCAGCAGCTGGGGCCGGGGGGACGAGCAGTACTTC; CDR3aa: CASSWGRGDEQYF
abundance: -; v_gene: TRBV11-1; d_gene: -; j_gene: TRBJ1-6; CDR3nt: TGTGCCAGCAGTTTAAGACGGGGAGATAATTCACCCCTCCACTTT; CDR3aa: CASSLRRGDNSPLHF
abundance: -; v_gene: TRBV3-1/TRBV3-2; d_gene: -; j_gene: TRBJ2-3; CDR3nt: TGTGCCAGCAGCCAAGTCGTGGGGAGAGATACGCAGTATTTT; CDR3aa: CASSQVVGRDTQYF
abundance: few; v_gene: TRBV28; d_gene: TRBD1; j_gene: TRBJ2-1; CDR3nt: TGTGCCAGCAGTCCTTCCGGGACAGGGCTAGGGGGAGGGTCCTACAATGAGCAGTTCTTC; CDR3aa: CASSPSGTGLGGGSYNEQFF
abundance: -; v_gene: TRBV10-3; d_gene: -; j_gene: TRBJ2-3; CDR3nt: TGTGCCATCAGTGCGATGGAAGCTTCGGGGGCAGATACGCAGTATTTT; CDR3aa: CAISAMEASGADTQYF
abundance: -; v_gene: TRBV27; d_gene: -; j_gene: TRBJ2-2; CDR3nt: TGTGCCAGCAGATTAGGCCGGGGTGTGTTCGCCGGGGAGCTGTTTTTT; CDR3aa: CASRLGRGVFAGELFF